The 10 T cell receptor beta chains in this list originate from one sample, sequenced in a study of blood T cells in healthy people across ages. The authors ran a second PCR of about 6 to 11 cycles using a sample-barcoded 5' primer and a J-beta primer mix. Each CDR3 protein is one row after TCRdb ran MiXCR on the 5' RACE reads. The data contain some 1,500,000 distinct CDR3 sequences, under 55% of them singletons. The specimen sequenced was blood. The source of these receptors is a woman in her late teens or twenties in good health.

This clonotype turned up a few times. The chain links TRBV20-1 to TRBJ2-3, with 8 positions matching TRBD2. This CDR3 is 14 amino acids long. Germline V CDR1 and CDR2: DFQATT, SNEGSKA (reference sequence). The V gene end was trimmed by 0 bases and the J gene end by 2 bases; junction bases not matched to a gene: 1. The CDR3 coding sequence is TGCAGTGCTAGAGACGGGAGGGCCACAGATACGCAGTATTTT. It yields the protein CSARDGRATDTQYF.

This clonotype has only a few counts. Written as DNA, the CDR3 is TGTGCCAGCAGCCAAGATTCAAATGGCGAAAGGGGGGAAGAGTACTTC. Translating gives CASSQDSNGERGEEYF. The V gene is TRBV4-2, the J gene TRBJ2-5, with D perhaps TRBD1 or TRBD2 (6 bases each). Germline lookup yields CDR1 LGHNA and CDR2 YNFKEQ. The V and J ends lost 0 bases and 12 bases respectively, with 23 bases between them. The CDR3 contains 16 residues.

The chain employs TRBV6-6 and TRBJ2-5; D might be TRBD1 or TRBD2, each matching 5 bases. The V gene lost 7 bases and the J gene lost 2 bases, with 14 bases spanning the gap. The CDR3 contains 14 residues. The germline V gene encodes CDR1 MNHNY and CDR2 SVGAGI (reference sequence). CDR3 amino acids: CASNPGPRQETQYF. DNA for the CDR3: TGTGCCAGCAACCCGGGACCTAGGCAAGAGACCCAGTACTTC.

This clonotype has a handful of counts. The V call is TRBV21-1, the J call TRBJ1-1. TRBV21-1 counts as a pseudogene. The CDR3 totals 10 residues. The CDR3 reads CAKNPAEAFF. The CDR3 DNA reads TGTGCCAAAAATCCAGCTGAAGCTTTCTTT.

This clonotype was seen a handful of times. This chain joins TRBV28 and TRBJ2-4; D remains unclear. Between the trimmed V and J ends, which lost 8 bases and 0 bases, there was a span of 20 bases. This CDR3 is built from 17 residues. The germline gives CDR1 MDHEN, CDR2 SYDVKM. This CDR3 reads CASHRGPGFLAKNIQYF. As DNA, the CDR3 is TGTGCCAGCCACAGAGGACCCGGCTTCCTAGCCAAAAACATTCAGTACTTC.

The chain recombines TRBV6-5 with TRBJ2-1; possibly TRBD2 for D (5 bases). V was cut by 2 bases and J by 3 bases, with 11 bases left in between. CDR3 size: 15 residues. Germline CDR1 reads MNHEY; CDR2 reads SVGAGI. The chain's CDR3 is CASSYRERIYNEQFF. DNA for the CDR3: TGTGCCAGCAGTTACAGGGAGCGGATCTACAATGAGCAGTTCTTC.

The genes are TRBV20-1 and TRBJ2-1; 10 bases agree with TRBD2. Germline V gives CDR1 DFQATT, CDR2 SNEGSKA (reference sequence). Trimming took 4 bases from V and 3 from J; bases not matched to a gene: 9. This CDR3 region has 16 residues. CDR3: CSATRGAGGDYNEQFF. CDR3 sequence (DNA): TGCAGTGCTACTAGAGGAGCGGGAGGGGACTACAATGAGCAGTTCTTC.

This clonotype was observed a few times. The rearrangement uses TRBV6-6 and TRBJ2-6; D not resolved. Germline CDR1 MNHNY, CDR2 SVGAGI (reference sequence). The length of the CDR3 is 15 residues. Trimming pared 8 bases from V and 1 base from J, leaving 12 bases between. CDR3 in amino acids: CASYSSASGANVLTF. CDR3 nucleotides: TGTGCCAGCTACTCTTCGGCGTCTGGGGCCAACGTCCTGACTTTC.

This clonotype was seen a handful of times. This sequence joins TRBV2 and TRBJ2-1, with a weak D call TRBD1 (6 bases). Per the germline V gene, CDR1 is SNHLY and CDR2 is FYNNEI. The germline V and J ends were trimmed by 9 bases and 2 bases, with 14 bases remaining between them. The CDR3 contains 14 residues. CDR3 amino acids: CASTRDKTYNEQFF. CDR3 bases: TGTGCCAGTACCCGGGACAAGACCTACAATGAGCAGTTCTTC.

This clonotype was observed a handful of times. V usage is TRBV7-2 and J usage is TRBJ1-1; 9 bases are a match to TRBD1. Germline trimming cut 5 bases from V and 4 bases from J; bases unmatched to any gene: 8. The CDR3 consists of 15 residues. Germline loops: CDR1 SGHTA, CDR2 FQGNSA. Written as DNA, the CDR3 is TGTGCCAGCAGCCCAGAGGCGACAGGGGGCACTGAAGCTTTCTTT. Translating it yields CASSPEATGGTEAFF.